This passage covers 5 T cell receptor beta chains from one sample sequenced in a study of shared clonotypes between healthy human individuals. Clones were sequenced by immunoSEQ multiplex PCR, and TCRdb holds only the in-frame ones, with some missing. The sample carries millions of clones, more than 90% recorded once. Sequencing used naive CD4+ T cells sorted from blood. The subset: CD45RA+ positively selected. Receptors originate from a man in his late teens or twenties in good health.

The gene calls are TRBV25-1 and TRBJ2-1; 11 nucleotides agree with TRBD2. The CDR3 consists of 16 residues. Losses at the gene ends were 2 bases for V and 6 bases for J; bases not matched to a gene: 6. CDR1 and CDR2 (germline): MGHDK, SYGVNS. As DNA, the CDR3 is TGTGCCAGCAGTGAACTAGCGGGAGGTCGGAGCAATGAGCAGTTCTTC. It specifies CASSELAGGRSNEQFF.

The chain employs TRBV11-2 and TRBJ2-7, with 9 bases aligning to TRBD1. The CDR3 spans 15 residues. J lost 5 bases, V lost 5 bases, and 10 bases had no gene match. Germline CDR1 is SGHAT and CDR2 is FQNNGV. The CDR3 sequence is CASSLMTGGRHEQYF. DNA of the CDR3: TGTGCCAGCAGCCTGATGACAGGGGGACGCCACGAGCAGTACTTC.

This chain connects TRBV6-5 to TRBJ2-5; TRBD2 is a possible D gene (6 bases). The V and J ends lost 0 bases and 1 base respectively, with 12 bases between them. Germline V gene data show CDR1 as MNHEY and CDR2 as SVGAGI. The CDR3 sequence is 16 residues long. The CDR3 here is CASSYSIPGVQETQYF. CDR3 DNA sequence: TGTGCCAGCAGTTACTCCATCCCGGGGGTCCAAGAGACCCAGTACTTC.

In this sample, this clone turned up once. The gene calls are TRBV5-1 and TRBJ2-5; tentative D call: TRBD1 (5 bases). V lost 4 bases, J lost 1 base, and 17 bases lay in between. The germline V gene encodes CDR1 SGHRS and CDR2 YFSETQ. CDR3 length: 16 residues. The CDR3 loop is CASSLIMRTPQETQYF. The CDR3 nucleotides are TGCGCCAGCAGCCTAATAATGAGGACACCCCAAGAGACCCAGTACTTC.

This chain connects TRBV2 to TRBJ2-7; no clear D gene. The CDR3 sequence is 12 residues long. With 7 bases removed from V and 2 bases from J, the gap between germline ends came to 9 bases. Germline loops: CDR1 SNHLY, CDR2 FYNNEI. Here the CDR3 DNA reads TGTGCCAGCACTCCCACCCCCTACGAGCAGTACTTC. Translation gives CASTPTPYEQYF.